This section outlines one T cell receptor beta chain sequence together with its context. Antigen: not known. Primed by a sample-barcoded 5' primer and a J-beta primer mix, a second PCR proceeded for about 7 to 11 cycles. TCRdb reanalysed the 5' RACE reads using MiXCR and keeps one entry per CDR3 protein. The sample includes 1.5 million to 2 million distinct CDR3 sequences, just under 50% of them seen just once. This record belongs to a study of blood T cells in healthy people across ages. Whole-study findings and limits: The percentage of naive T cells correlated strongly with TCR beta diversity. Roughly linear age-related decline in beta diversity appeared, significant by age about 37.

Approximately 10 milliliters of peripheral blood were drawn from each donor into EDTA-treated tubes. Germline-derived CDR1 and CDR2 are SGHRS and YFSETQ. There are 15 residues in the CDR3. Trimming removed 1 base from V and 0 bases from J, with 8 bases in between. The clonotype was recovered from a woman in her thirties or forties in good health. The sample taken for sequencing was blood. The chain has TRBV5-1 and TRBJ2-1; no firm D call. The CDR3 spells CASSLQKSSYNEQFF. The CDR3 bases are TGCGCCAGCAGCTTGCAGAAAAGCTCCTACAATGAGCAGTTCTTC.